The 22 T cell receptor beta chains in this list originate from one sample, sequenced in a study of T cells in Graves' hyperthyroidism and ophthalmopathy. TCR beta CDR3 regions were amplified from RNA transcripts. RT-PCR in the first round (using the HTBI primer set) targeted the TCR CDR3. One entry per CDR3 protein results from TCRdb running MiXCR on the multiplex PCR reads. The sample holds some 380,000 distinct CDR3 sequences, roughly 14% seen once. The sequenced sample consisted of blood. These receptors all come from a man younger than 45 with Graves' hyperthyroidism that later progressed to Graves' ophthalmopathy.

This clonotype has ten or more counts. This rearrangement joins TRBV5-1 to TRBJ1-2; TRBD1 matches 10 bases. Germline V gene data show CDR1 as SGHRS and CDR2 as YFSETQ. The V segment lost 4 bases and the J segment 6 bases; nucleotides outside the gene matches: 9. The CDR3 runs 15 residues. The CDR3 bases are TGCGCCAGCAGCGATACCGGGACAGGGGTCGATGGCTACACCTTC. Its translation is CASSDTGTGVDGYTF.

This clonotype has at least ten counts. CDR3 region: CASSSGKGYSPLHF. CDR3 sequence (DNA): TGTGCCAGCAGTTCGGGGAAGGGATATTCACCCCTCCACTTT. V and J are TRBV12-3 or TRBV12-4 and TRBJ1-6, with D hard to call. V lost 4 bases, J lost 8 bases, and 12 bases lay in between. This CDR3 comprises 14 residues.

This clonotype has at least ten counts. The chain carries TRBV12-3 or TRBV12-4 and TRBJ2-7; a weak D match, TRBD1 (6 bases). This CDR3 comprises 13 residues. Trimming pared 5 bases from V and 1 base from J, leaving 9 bases between. DNA for the CDR3: TGTGCCAGCAGTAGGACAGTTTCCTACGAGCAGTACTTC. Encoded protein: CASSRTVSYEQYF.

J is TRBJ2-2 and V is TRBV29-1; the match to TRBD1 covers 7 bases. CDR1 is SQVTM, CDR2 ANQGSEA, per germline. Unmatched junction bases numbered 9, after V lost 2 bases and J lost 0 bases. CDR3 length: 17 residues. In nucleotides, the CDR3 is TGCAGCGTTGAAATGCCTAGACAGGGATCGAACACCGGGGAGCTGTTTTTT. Translating gives CSVEMPRQGSNTGELFF.

The sample holds many counts of this clonotype. The genes are TRBV12-3 or TRBV12-4 and TRBJ1-4; 7 bases are a match to TRBD1. J lost 7 bases, V lost 5 bases, and 4 bases had no gene match. The CDR3 is made up of 13 amino acids. The CDR3 coding sequence is TGTGCCAGCAGTCCACAGGGGTTTGAAAAACTGTTTTTT. Amino acid sequence: CASSPQGFEKLFF.

This clonotype was detected many times. This rearrangement joins TRBV10-3 to TRBJ2-1, with 9 positions matching TRBD1. Unmatched junction bases numbered 7, after V lost 2 bases and J lost 2 bases. The CDR3 length is 17 residues. In germline, CDR1 is ENHRY, CDR2 SYGVKD. The CDR3 reads CAISEGVRDRAYNEQFF. In DNA form, the CDR3 reads TGTGCCATCAGTGAGGGGGTCCGGGACAGGGCCTACAATGAGCAGTTCTTC.

Many counts were recorded for this clonotype. This rearrangement joins TRBV4-2 to TRBJ1-2, with D unclear. This CDR3 contains 14 residues. Germline V gives CDR1 LGHNA, CDR2 YNFKEQ. Trimming took off 1 base at V and 6 bases at J, with 12 bases between the two ends. CDR3 in amino acids: CASSQGSGFDGYTF. CDR3 DNA sequence: TGTGCCAGCAGCCAAGGTTCCGGTTTCGATGGCTACACCTTC.

On this clonotype: This may arise from a read error, as a much more abundant clone is one base away. The chain carries TRBV29-1 and TRBJ2-7; perhaps TRBD1 as D (6 bases). CDR1 is SQVTM and CDR2 is ANQGSEA in the germline V gene. The germline V and J ends were trimmed by 5 bases and 3 bases, with 14 bases remaining between them. This CDR3 region has 13 residues. The DNA for the CDR3 is TGCAGCGTTAAACAGGGAAGGGGCTACGAGCAGTACTTC. Residues: CSVKQGRGYEQYF.

This clonotype was recorded at least ten times. J is TRBJ2-7 and V is TRBV11-2; 8 bases match TRBD1. The CDR3 consists of 12 residues. The ends lost 8 bases at V and 4 bases at J; junction bases unmatched: 4. The germline CDR1 and CDR2 sequences are SGHAT and FQNNGV. The CDR3: CASGRDRYEQYF. The CDR3 DNA follows: TGTGCCAGCGGGCGGGACAGGTACGAGCAGTACTTC.

This clonotype was observed a handful of times. The chain links TRBV10-1 to TRBJ2-2; D might be TRBD2 (5 bases). From germline, CDR1 is WNHNN and CDR2 SYGVQD (reference sequence). V was pared by 3 bases and J by 5 bases, with 13 bases between. The length of the CDR3 is 15 residues. CDR3 DNA: TGCGCCAGCAGTGATTACCTCGGGAAAACCGGGGAGCTGTTTTTT. It specifies CASSDYLGKTGELFF.

A few counts support this clonotype. This rearrangement joins TRBV6-4 to TRBJ1-1; a possible D gene is TRBD1 (5 bases). The CDR3 consists of 15 residues. V gave up 2 bases and J gave up 5 bases, with 15 bases separating them. Germline loops: CDR1 MRHNA, CDR2 SNTAGT. This CDR3 reads CASSDPRGRETEAFF. CDR3 DNA: TGTGCCAGCAGTGACCCGAGGGGCAGGGAAACTGAAGCTTTCTTT.

The V call is TRBV20-1, the J call TRBJ1-5, with 7 bases that match TRBD1. CDR1 DFQATT and CDR2 SNEGSKA come from the germline V gene (reference sequence). The CDR3 is made up of 15 amino acids. V was pared by 3 bases and J by 3 bases, with 8 bases of the junction left unmatched. CDR3 in DNA: TGCAGTGCTAGGTCCCAACAGGGGACCAATCAGCCCCAGCATTTT. As protein: CSARSQQGTNQPQHF.

This clonotype appeared many times. The chain joins TRBV7-3 to TRBJ2-7; 10 bases fit TRBD2. This CDR3 contains 18 residues. V was clipped by 4 bases and J by 2 bases; unmatched bases: 14. From germline, CDR1 is SGHTA and CDR2 FQGTGA. The CDR3 reads CASSSTAPVAGGPYEQYF. The DNA for the CDR3 is TGTGCCAGCAGCTCTACCGCCCCTGTAGCGGGGGGCCCCTACGAGCAGTACTTC. Full variable domain (outside the CDR3, taken from reference TRBV7-3 and TRBJ2-7): GAGVSQTPSNKVTEKGKYVELRCDPISGHTALYWYRQSLGQGPEFLIYFQGTGAADDSGLPNDRFFAVRPEGSVSTLKIQRTERGDSAVYLCASSSTAPVAGGPYEQYFGPGTRLTVT.

Details on this clonotype: A much larger clone sits a single nucleotide away, making a read error possible. The V gene is TRBV2, the J gene TRBJ2-5, with 11 bases fitting TRBD1. Germline CDR1 SNHLY, CDR2 FYNNEI. V shed 3 bases, J shed 4 bases, and the junction held 10 bases outside the gene matches. The CDR3 loop spans 17 amino acids. CDR3 amino acids: CASSDCLGQGARETQYF. CDR3 sequence (DNA): TGTGCCAGCAGTGATTGTTTAGGACAGGGGGCTCGAGAGACCCAGTACTTC.

Only a few counts were recorded for this clonotype. The rearrangement uses TRBV10-2 and TRBJ1-5; D ambiguous. V shed 0 bases and J shed 0 bases, with 9 bases lying between them. The CDR3 covers 16 residues. CDR1 and CDR2 (germline): WSHSY, SAAADI. The CDR3 reads CASSESKLYSNQPQHF. The CDR3 coding sequence is TGCGCCAGCAGTGAGTCGAAGCTGTATAGCAATCAGCCCCAGCATTTT.

This clonotype has ten or more counts. The genes are TRBV20-1 and TRBJ2-3; D gene uncertain. V lost 5 bases to trimming and J lost 0 bases, with 15 bases between them. This CDR3 contains 15 residues. Germline CDR1 is DFQATT and CDR2 is SNEGSKA (reference sequence). The CDR3 protein is CSAELPPPSTDTQYF. The CDR3 region has the DNA TGCAGTGCTGAACTCCCTCCCCCTAGCACAGATACGCAGTATTTT.

This clonotype was observed a handful of times. In nucleotides, the CDR3 is TGTGCCAGCAGCGCACACGGGACTAGTAACAATGAGCAGTTCTTC. This translates into CASSAHGTSNNEQFF. V gene TRBV7-8 combines with J gene TRBJ2-1; 8 bases align to TRBD2. There are 15 residues in the CDR3. V was pared by 5 bases and J by 5 bases, with 8 bases of the junction left unmatched. Germline V gene sequence: CDR1 SGHVS, CDR2 FQNEAQ.

The chain joins TRBV5-1 to TRBJ1-3, with D tentatively TRBD1 (5 bases). CDR1 SGHRS and CDR2 YFSETQ come from the germline V gene. The CDR3 runs 14 residues. Deletions cut 2 bases from V and 0 bases from J, with 6 bases between. This chain's CDR3 is CASSFQGSGNTIYF. CDR3 coding DNA: TGCGCCAGCAGCTTTCAGGGCTCTGGAAACACCATATATTTT.

The table lists this clonotype with a few counts. The CDR3: CASSYSRTYEQYF. The CDR3 bases are TGTGCCAGCAGTTACTCGAGGACCTACGAGCAGTACTTC. The V call is TRBV6-5, the J call TRBJ2-7, with D uncertain. The CDR3 loop spans 13 amino acids. Germline loops: CDR1 MNHEY, CDR2 SVGAGI. The ends were cut back, 0 bases at V and 2 bases at J, with 5 bases in the middle.

Notes on this clonotype: The missing conserved phenylalanine or tryptophan at the end of this CDR3 makes a read error likely. V and J are TRBV7-7 and TRBJ2-2; 11 bases match TRBD2. J lost 4 bases, V lost 6 bases, and 4 bases had no gene match. Germline CDR1 is SSHAT and CDR2 is FNYEAQ (reference sequence). This CDR3 has 15 residues. CDR3 DNA: TGTGCCAGCAGAAGACTAGCGGGGCGCACCGGGGAGCTGTTTTGT. It yields the protein CASRRLAGRTGELFC.

Only a few counts were recorded for this clonotype. The V and J genes are TRBV24-1 and TRBJ2-5, with D tentatively TRBD2 (7 bases). CDR3 length: 18 residues. V dropped 4 bases and J dropped 1 base, with 21 bases sitting between them. Germline V gives CDR1 KGHDR, CDR2 SFDVKD. The CDR3 sequence: CATSDPKGGGFAQETQYF. Here the CDR3 DNA reads TGTGCCACCAGTGACCCGAAGGGGGGGGGCTTCGCCCAAGAGACCCAGTACTTC.

V usage is TRBV6-5 and J usage is TRBJ1-4; 7 nucleotides agree with TRBD1. After removal of 5 bases from V and 5 bases from J, the junction contained 8 bases not matched to a gene. The germline CDR1 and CDR2 sequences are MNHEY and SVGAGI. The CDR3 contains 15 residues. The DNA of the CDR3 is TGTGCCAGCAGTACCCGACAGGGAAGGAATGAAAAACTGTTTTTT. As protein: CASSTRQGRNEKLFF.